The rows below give T cell receptor beta chains drawn from one sample of a study of blood T cells in healthy people across ages. TCRdb re-derived calls from the 5' RACE reads in MiXCR, one entry per CDR3 protein. The sample has some 900,000 distinct CDR3 sequences, more than 25% seen once. The sequencing input was blood. The origin of the receptors is a woman older than 75 in good health. Each CDR3 is given with its conserved first and last residue. D genes are given only for firm matches. Size is omitted from some rows. Given values are once, few, many or a class for expanded clones.

D: TRBD2; V: TRBV7-2; J: TRBJ2-2; size: -; DNA: TGTGCCAGCAGCTTAGATTGGGAGGGTATCGCCGGGGAGCTGTTTTTT; CDR3: CASSLDWEGIAGELFF
D: TRBD2; V: TRBV6-2/TRBV6-3; J: TRBJ2-5; size: -; DNA: TGTGCCTGCAGAAGTTGGACTAGCGGGGGACAAGAGACCCAGTACTTC; CDR3: CACRSWTSGGQETQYF
D: -; V: TRBV2; J: TRBJ2-3; size: few; DNA: TGTGCCAGCGGATATTGGGAGGACGATACGCAGTATTTT; CDR3: CASGYWEDDTQYF
D: TRBD2; V: TRBV20-1; J: TRBJ2-5; size: -; DNA: TGCAGTGCTTCTAGCGGGGGGGCTGAGGAGCAGTACTTC; CDR3: CSASSGGAEEQYF
D: -; V: TRBV4-3; J: TRBJ2-5; size: many; DNA: TGCGCCAGCAGCAAACTCCGGGACTCCGAGACCCAGTACTTC; CDR3: CASSKLRDSETQYF
D: -; V: TRBV6-5; J: TRBJ1-1; size: many; DNA: TGTGCCAGCAGCAATAGACAGATGAACACTGAAGCTTTCTTT; CDR3: CASSNRQMNTEAFF
D: TRBD1; V: TRBV7-9; J: TRBJ1-1; size: -; DNA: TGTGCCAGCAGCGATACAGGGGGCGGCACTGAAGCTTTCTTT; CDR3: CASSDTGGGTEAFF
D: -; V: TRBV20-1; J: TRBJ2-3; size: many; DNA: TGCAGTGCTTTGGATCCAGCTGGAGTCCTTGGGACAGATACGCAGTATTTT; CDR3: CSALDPAGVLGTDTQYF
D: TRBD1; V: TRBV11-2; J: TRBJ2-2; size: few; DNA: TGTGCCAGCAGCTTAAGGACAGGTTCTGCGAACACCGGGGAGCTGTTTTTT; CDR3: CASSLRTGSANTGELFF
D: -; V: TRBV6-5; J: TRBJ2-7; size: -; DNA: TGTGCCAGCGCATACAGGGATTACAATGAACAGTACTTC; CDR3: CASAYRDYNEQYF
D: TRBD1; V: TRBV10-3; J: TRBJ1-1; size: few; DNA: TGTGCCATCAGTAGGGGGCAGGGAGTCACTGAAGCTTTCTTT; CDR3: CAISRGQGVTEAFF
D: -; V: TRBV29-1; J: TRBJ1-2; size: many; DNA: TGCAGCGTTGGCCGGGGGGGGAACTATGGCTACACCTTC; CDR3: CSVGRGGNYGYTF
D: -; V: TRBV2; J: TRBJ2-1; size: few; DNA: TGTGCCAGCAGGACCCAGGGGGGAATTTACAATGAGCAGTTCTTC; CDR3: CASRTQGGIYNEQFF
D: -; V: TRBV5-6; J: TRBJ2-3; size: -; DNA: TGTGCCAGCAGCCCCCCGTGGGGGCTCGGCACAGATACGCAGTATTTT; CDR3: CASSPPWGLGTDTQYF
D: -; V: TRBV11-2; J: TRBJ2-5; size: -; DNA: TGTGCCAGCAGCTTTGATCAGCTCCAGTACTTC; CDR3: CASSFDQLQYF
D: TRBD1; V: TRBV7-2; J: TRBJ2-1; size: many; DNA: TGTGCCAGCAGCCGGGTCGGACAGGGCTACAATGAGCAGTTCTTC; CDR3: CASSRVGQGYNEQFF
D: -; V: TRBV7-2; J: TRBJ2-2; size: -; DNA: TGTGCCAGCGTGCCCAACGCCCAGGGACGCGGGGAGCTGTTTTTT; CDR3: CASVPNAQGRGELFF
D: -; V: TRBV29-1; J: TRBJ2-7; size: many; DNA: TGCAGCGTTCGGCCAGGTGGGCACTACGAGCAGTACTTC; CDR3: CSVRPGGHYEQYF
D: -; V: TRBV20-1; J: TRBJ1-5; size: -; DNA: TGCAGTGCTAGAGATGGGACCCGTTCGGTTCAGCCCCAGCATTTT; CDR3: CSARDGTRSVQPQHF
D: TRBD2; V: TRBV6-2/TRBV6-3; J: TRBJ2-5; size: many; DNA: TGTGCCAGCAGTTACTCTTCTAGCGGGCCTTTCCAAGAGACCCAGTACTTC; CDR3: CASSYSSSGPFQETQYF
D: -; V: TRBV30; J: TRBJ1-1; size: few; DNA: TGTGCCTGGAGTGTTGGACGGACCCGCGTCGCTGAAGCTTTCTTT; CDR3: CAWSVGRTRVAEAFF
D: TRBD1; V: TRBV2; J: TRBJ2-7; size: -; DNA: TGTGTCAGCAGCAGGACAGGGGGTCATAACGAGCAGTACTTC; CDR3: CVSSRTGGHNEQYF
D: -; V: TRBV7-9; J: TRBJ1-1; size: -; DNA: TGTGCCAGCAGCCCTGTTGGCAAAGGGGACACTGAAGCTTTCTTT; CDR3: CASSPVGKGDTEAFF
D: -; V: TRBV10-2; J: TRBJ2-5; size: few; DNA: TGCGCCAGCAGGGAGTGGGAGACCCAGTACTTC; CDR3: CASREWETQYF
D: TRBD2; V: TRBV27; J: TRBJ2-1; size: -; DNA: TGTGCCAGCAGTTTCCCCAAGCGGGGAGGGAATGAGCAGTTCTTC; CDR3: CASSFPKRGGNEQFF
D: -; V: TRBV7-2; J: TRBJ2-7; size: many; DNA: TGTGCCAGCAGCTTATACGGCAACAACCCCGAGCAGTACTTC; CDR3: CASSLYGNNPEQYF
D: TRBD2; V: TRBV12-3/TRBV12-4; J: TRBJ2-3; size: -; DNA: TGTGCCAGCAGCTTGATAGCGGGGGCTCCAGAATTCACAGATACGCAGTATTTT; CDR3: CASSLIAGAPEFTDTQYF
D: -; V: TRBV6-6; J: TRBJ2-7; size: many; DNA: TGTGCCAGCAGCCCCACTTCTAACGAGCAGTACTTC; CDR3: CASSPTSNEQYF
D: -; V: TRBV11-2; J: TRBJ2-5; size: -; DNA: TGTGCCAGCAGCTTCTCCATCCTTCGACAGCGAGAGACCCAGTACTTC; CDR3: CASSFSILRQRETQYF
D: -; V: TRBV7-2; J: TRBJ2-1; size: many; DNA: TGTGCCAGCAGCTTAGCGGGGAGGGGGAGCTACAATGAGCAGTTCTTC; CDR3: CASSLAGRGSYNEQFF
D: -; V: TRBV5-6; J: TRBJ1-5; size: few; DNA: TGTGCCAGCAGCCGAATGGGGGTGGGGCAGCCCCAGCATTTT; CDR3: CASSRMGVGQPQHF
D: -; V: TRBV6-2/TRBV6-3; J: TRBJ2-5; size: -; DNA: TGTGCCAGCAGCAACAGGAACCCGAGGGCCCAGTACTTC; CDR3: CASSNRNPRAQYF
D: TRBD2; V: TRBV5-5; J: TRBJ2-1; size: few; DNA: TGTGCCAGCAGCCTCGGGACTAGCGTCGAGCAGTTCTTC; CDR3: CASSLGTSVEQFF
D: TRBD2; V: TRBV20-1; J: TRBJ2-1; size: many; DNA: TGCAGTGCTAGCAAGGGCGGGGGGGACTCCTACAATGAGCAGTTCTTC; CDR3: CSASKGGGDSYNEQFF
D: -; V: TRBV19; J: TRBJ1-2; size: -; DNA: TGTGCCAGTAGTATTGGACTCTACTATGGCTACACCTTC; CDR3: CASSIGLYYGYTF
D: -; V: TRBV21-1; J: TRBJ1-4; size: -; DNA: TGTGCCAGCAGCAACCCGACAGGGGCCGAAACAACTAATGAAAAACTGTTTTTT; CDR3: CASSNPTGAETTNEKLFF
D: TRBD1; V: TRBV18; J: TRBJ2-5; size: many; DNA: TGTGCCAGCTCACCGACAGGGGGTGAAGAGACCCAGTACTTC; CDR3: CASSPTGGEETQYF
D: -; V: TRBV6-6; J: TRBJ2-1; size: many; DNA: TGTGCCAGCAGTGCATGGGGAGACTACAATGAGCAGTTCTTC; CDR3: CASSAWGDYNEQFF
D: -; V: TRBV12-3/TRBV12-4; J: TRBJ2-3; size: many; DNA: TGTGCCAGCAGTCCGGCGGGGACACGCCTCACAGATACGCAGTATTTT; CDR3: CASSPAGTRLTDTQYF